This record looks at one T cell receptor (beta chain) sequence and its context. Its antigen target is currently unknown. Per-base qualities were not stored, and no clone one base away is much larger. This sample is part of a study of OX40 agonist ivuxolimab in advanced cancers. Turning to the overall study: Ivuxolimab was a fully human IgG2 agonistic monoclonal antibody targeting the costimulatory receptor OX40 (CD134). Intravenous ivuxolimab was administered to patients every 2 weeks at six dose levels: 0.01, 0.1, 0.3, 1.5, 3 and 10 mg/kg. Of the 50 to 55 patients in dose escalation, 19 had hepatocellular carcinoma, around 15 had melanoma, 9 had renal cell carcinoma and 9 had head and neck cancer. The dose-escalation cohort was about 87% male with a mean age of approximately 59 years, ranging from roughly 23 to 85. Prior anti-PD-1, anti-PD-L1 or anti-CTLA-4 therapy was permitted, and checkpoint inhibitors had been received by 30% to 40% of dose-escalation patients. Partial responses occurred in three dose-escalation patients: two with cutaneous melanoma and one with hepatocellular carcinoma. Peripheral TCRbeta sequencing aimed to test whether ivuxolimab altered TCR sequence diversity and caused clonal T-cell expansion. The paper reports the monotherapy dose-escalation portion (N ≈ 52 patients) of the phase I ivuxolimab trial.

Patients with autoimmune disease history or receiving systemic immunosuppression were excluded from the trial. Peripheral blood for TCR sequencing was collected from all dose cohorts at baseline, on cycle 4 day 1, and on cycle 7 day 1. Samples came from an open-label, multicenter, first-in-human phase I dose-escalation trial of ivuxolimab. Adults with locally advanced or metastatic melanoma, renal cell carcinoma, hepatocellular carcinoma or head and neck squamous cell carcinoma were enrolled in the trial. Before TCR sequencing, CD4+ T cells and CD8+ T cells from peripheral blood were sorted into separate populations. Genomic DNA was isolated from the sorted cells so that the TCRbeta CDR3 region could be sequenced. The immunoSEQ Assay was used to sequence the TCRbeta CDR3 regions. Drawn from immuneACCESS, this table holds only the in-frame rearrangements with V and J called that TCRdb kept. Clones are partly lost; checked studies trace under half to an unresolved V gene and leave the rest unexplained. The sample yields about 48,000 clones; 90% to 95% were counted once. The ten most abundant clones make up roughly 4.9% of the sample.

From cysteine to phenylalanine, the CDR3 is 12 amino acids long. The DNA shown is the 36-base CDR3, in frame from base 1. CDR1 and CDR2 are read off the germline V gene (reference sequence) as MNHNY and SVGAGI. Trimming costs V 2 bases and J 7 bases, and their ends lie 8 bases apart. On the study overall, not on this receptor specifically: Clonal expansion of both CD4+ and CD8+ blood T cells was observed from baseline to week 6 at doses 0.1 to 3.0 mg/kg. After ivuxolimab, expanded clones were on average more numerous among CD8+ T cells than among CD4+ T cells. In the 0.1-3.0 mg/kg groups, partial responders had among the lowest normalized peripheral clonal expansion, particularly in CD8+ T cells. Low levels of normalized T-cell clonal expansion were also seen in some nonresponding patients. Antigen specificity was not determined for the clonally expanded peripheral T cells.

The sequencing used CD4+ or CD8+ T cells sorted from blood, collected in a trial of the OX40 agonist ivuxolimab. The chain was built from TRBV6-6 and TRBJ1-1; no confident D gene assignment can be made. The receptor's source is an adult with an advanced solid tumor such as melanoma, head and neck, liver or kidney cancer. The nucleotide sequence is TGTGCCAGCAGTTACAATGATGGTGAAGCTTTCTTT. Its translation reads: CASSYNDGEAFF.